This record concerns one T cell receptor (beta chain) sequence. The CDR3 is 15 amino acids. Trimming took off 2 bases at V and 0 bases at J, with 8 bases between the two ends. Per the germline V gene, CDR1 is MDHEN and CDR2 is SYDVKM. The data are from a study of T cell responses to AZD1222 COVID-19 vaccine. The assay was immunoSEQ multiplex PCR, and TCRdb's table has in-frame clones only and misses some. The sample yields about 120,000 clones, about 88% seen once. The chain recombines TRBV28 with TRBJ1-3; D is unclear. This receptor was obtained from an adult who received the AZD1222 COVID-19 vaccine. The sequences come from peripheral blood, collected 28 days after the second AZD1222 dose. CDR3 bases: TGTGCCAGCAGTTTAGACCGCTCCTCTGGAAACACCATATATTTT. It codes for CASSLDRSSGNTIYF.